This entry lists 18 T cell receptor beta chains sequenced from one sample in a study of T cells in Graves' hyperthyroidism and ophthalmopathy. RNA transcripts yielded amplified TCR beta CDR3 regions. Initially, a first-round RT-PCR of the TCR CDR3 employed the HTBI primer set. In TCRdb, the multiplex PCR reads were re-called with MiXCR into one record per CDR3 protein. Among around 600,000 distinct CDR3 sequences listed, 13% to 15% were seen once. Sequencing input: blood. These receptor sequences come from a woman between 18 and 29 years old with Graves' ophthalmopathy.

This clonotype was detected ten times or more. J is TRBJ2-7 and V is TRBV6-5; unclear D gene. The CDR3 runs 15 residues. V shed 0 bases and J shed 2 bases, with 11 bases lying between them. CDR1 is MNHEY, CDR2 SVGAGI, per germline. CDR3 DNA: TGTGCCAGCAGTTACTCGAAGGCCCTTCCCTACGAGCAGTACTTC. It yields the protein CASSYSKALPYEQYF.

This clonotype was counted at least ten times. The CDR3 is CSVPLVDRDVKAFF. As DNA, the CDR3 is TGCAGCGTCCCCTTAGTAGACAGGGATGTAAAGGCTTTCTTT. The V and J genes are TRBV29-1 and TRBJ1-1, with 7 bases aligning to TRBD1. V shed 6 bases, J shed 11 bases, and the junction held 18 bases outside the gene matches. The CDR3 length is 14 residues. Germline loops: CDR1 SQVTM, CDR2 ANQGSEA. The complete variable domain, with remaining parts taken from reference TRBV29-1 and TRBJ1-1, reads SAVISQKPSRDICQRGTSLTIQCQVDSQVTMMFWYRQQPGQSLTLIATANQGSEATYESGFVIDKFPISRPNLTFSTLTVSNMSPEDSSIYLCSVPLVDRDVKAFFGQGTRLTVV.

The chain is built from TRBV20-1 and TRBJ1-1; D is ambiguous. V was cut by 5 bases and J by 2 bases, with 15 bases left in between. This CDR3 spans 14 amino acids. Germline V gene sequence: CDR1 DFQATT, CDR2 SNEGSKA (reference sequence). This CDR3 is CSASYEGPNTEAFF. The CDR3 DNA follows: TGCAGTGCTTCGTACGAAGGCCCAAACACTGAAGCTTTCTTT.

This clonotype occurred many times. The rearrangement uses TRBV29-1 and TRBJ2-7; 8 positions match TRBD1. The V gene end was trimmed by 4 bases and the J gene end by 5 bases; junction bases not matched to a gene: 7. The CDR3 extends over 13 amino acids. CDR1 and CDR2 (germline): SQVTM, ANQGSEA. The CDR3 loop reads CSVVGQGAHEQYF. In DNA, the CDR3 is TGCAGCGTTGTAGGTCAGGGGGCCCACGAGCAGTACTTC.

This clonotype was counted at least ten times. The chain links TRBV12-3 or TRBV12-4 to TRBJ2-1, with D perhaps TRBD1 (5 bases). The CDR3 is 15 amino acids. Trimming took off 7 bases at V and 1 base at J, with 14 bases between the two ends. CDR3: CASTVGASSYNEQFF. CDR3 DNA: TGTGCCAGCACCGTAGGGGCGTCTTCCTACAATGAGCAGTTCTTC.

This chain uses TRBV6-1 with TRBJ1-2; 7 bases fit TRBD1. This CDR3 region has 13 residues. V trimming: 5 bases; J trimming: 13 bases; junction bases outside the gene matches: 13. The V gene's germline CDR1 is MNHNS and CDR2 SASEGT. CDR3 sequence reads: CASSSAPTGYLTF. For the CDR3, the DNA is TGTGCCAGCAGTTCCGCACCGACAGGGTATCTCACCTTC.

The chain joins TRBV10-2 to TRBJ2-1; D is ambiguous. Looked up from germline, CDR1 is WSHSY and CDR2 is SAAADI. The CDR3 spans 12 residues. Trimming removed 2 bases at V and 8 bases at J, with 7 bases between. The CDR3 reads CASSEVLDEQFF. CDR3 sequence (DNA): TGCGCCAGCAGTGAGGTCCTAGATGAGCAGTTCTTC.

This clonotype was observed many times. V and J are TRBV30 and TRBJ2-1; possible D gene TRBD1, 5 bases. V lost 5 bases, J lost 8 bases, and 16 bases lay in between. CDR1 and CDR2 (germline): GTSNPN, SVGIG (reference sequence). This CDR3 comprises 13 residues. In DNA, the CDR3 is TGTGCCTGGGGACATCGGCAGGCCGATGAGCAGTTCTTC. Encoded protein: CAWGHRQADEQFF.

This clonotype was recorded at least ten times. V and J are TRBV28 and TRBJ2-2, with 9 bases lining up with TRBD1. Germline V CDR1 and CDR2: MDHEN, SYDVKM. The V gene end was trimmed by 3 bases and the J gene end by 7 bases; junction bases not matched to a gene: 9. This CDR3 is built from 16 residues. The CDR3 sequence: CASSFRTGAFHGELFF. CDR3 sequence (DNA): TGTGCCAGCAGTTTTAGGACAGGGGCCTTTCACGGGGAGCTGTTTTTT.

The chain links TRBV5-6 to TRBJ2-3; 8 nucleotides align to TRBD1. The CDR3 sequence is 15 residues long. Germline V gene data show CDR1 as SGHDT and CDR2 as YYEEEE. V lost 3 bases to trimming and J lost 4 bases; unmatched junction nucleotides: 7. As DNA, the CDR3 is TGTGCCAGCAGCTCCTGGACAGGGAGCGCAGATACGCAGTATTTT. It is translated as CASSSWTGSADTQYF.

The table lists this clonotype with many counts. The junction does not match germline at one end; this may be a read error. This sequence joins TRBV27 and TRBJ2-1; 7 bases align to TRBD2. CDR3 length equals 13 residues. Germline V gene lookup returns CDR1 MNHEY and CDR2 SMNVEV (reference sequence). CDR3 amino acids: CASSLGGYNEQFF. CDR3 bases: TGCGCCAGCAGCTTGGGGGGGTACAATGAGCAGTTCTTC.

This clonotype was detected ten times or more. The chain is built from TRBV28 and TRBJ2-7, with D possibly called TRBD1 or TRBD2 (6 bases each). The CDR3 contains 13 residues. V was cut by 2 bases and J by 6 bases, with 11 bases left in between. Germline V gene data show CDR1 as MDHEN and CDR2 as SYDVKM. CDR3 in DNA: TGTGCCAGCAGTTTAATGGGGGGCTCCGAGCAGTACTTC. Translating gives CASSLMGGSEQYF.

The chain carries TRBV5-8 and TRBJ1-5; 10 nucleotides align to TRBD1. Germline V CDR1 and CDR2: SGHTS, YDEGEE. The CDR3 totals 18 residues. With 0 bases clipped from V and 1 base from J, the junction kept 7 bases outside the gene matches. As DNA, the CDR3 is TGTGCCAGCAGCTTGGTGGTTTGGGGACAGGGGAGCAATCAGCCCCAGCATTTT. It codes for CASSLVVWGQGSNQPQHF. The complete variable domain, with remaining parts taken from reference TRBV5-8 and TRBJ1-5, reads EAGVTQSPTHLIKTRGQQATLRCSPISGHTSVYWYQQALGLGLQFLLWYDEGEERNRGNFPPRFSGRQFPNYSSELNVNALELEDSALYLCASSLVVWGQGSNQPQHFGDGTRLSIL.

This clonotype was seen repeatedly, ten times or more. The chain carries TRBV6-2 or TRBV6-3 and TRBJ1-1, with D possibly being TRBD1 (5 bases). V gave up 4 bases and J gave up 4 bases, with 19 bases separating them. The CDR3 covers 16 residues. CDR1 is MNHEY, CDR2 SVGEGT, per germline. CDR3 DNA sequence: TGTGCCAGCAGTTCCCCCTGGGAGGGGCAGAGCACTGAAGCTTTCTTT. Translation gives CASSSPWEGQSTEAFF.

This clonotype was found many times. The V and J genes are TRBV12-3 or TRBV12-4 and TRBJ2-7, with D perhaps being TRBD1 or TRBD2 (6 bases each). V gave up 6 bases and J gave up 9 bases, with 24 bases separating them. The CDR3 contains 15 residues. The CDR3 reads CASSRMGGSAGWQYF. CDR3 bases: TGTGCCAGCAGCCGAATGGGGGGCTCGGCGGGGTGGCAGTACTTC.

Concerning this clonotype itself: The junction differs from germline at one of its ends, possibly a read error. V gene TRBV7-9 combines with J gene TRBJ2-7; the match to TRBD2 covers 9 bases. Germline V CDR1 and CDR2: SEHNR, FQNEAQ (reference sequence). CDR3 length equals 16 residues. Here the CDR3 DNA reads TGTGCCAGCAGCTTTTCTCTAGCGGGGATCTCCTACGAGCAGTGCTTC. Translated, it gives CASSFSLAGISYEQCF.

The DNA of the CDR3 is TGTGCCAGCAGTACCTTTACGTCGCAGCCTTCGGGAATCTATGGCTACACCTTC. Encoded protein: CASSTFTSQPSGIYGYTF. V is TRBV6-1 and J is TRBJ1-2; D remains unclear. Germline V gives CDR1 MNHNS, CDR2 SASEGT. V lost 5 bases and J 4 bases, leaving 26 bases between the germline ends. The CDR3 has 18 amino acids.

The chain couples TRBV20-1 to TRBJ2-7; tentatively, D is TRBD1 (6 bases). TRBJ2-1 matches the DNA end more closely, so the J call is doubtful. CDR3 length: 14 amino acids. Germline V gene sequence: CDR1 DFQATT, CDR2 SNEGSKA (reference sequence). The CDR3 spells CSARDLRRQGRQFF. DNA of the CDR3: TGCAGTGCTAGAGATCTTAGGAGGCAGGGGCGGCAGTTCTTC.